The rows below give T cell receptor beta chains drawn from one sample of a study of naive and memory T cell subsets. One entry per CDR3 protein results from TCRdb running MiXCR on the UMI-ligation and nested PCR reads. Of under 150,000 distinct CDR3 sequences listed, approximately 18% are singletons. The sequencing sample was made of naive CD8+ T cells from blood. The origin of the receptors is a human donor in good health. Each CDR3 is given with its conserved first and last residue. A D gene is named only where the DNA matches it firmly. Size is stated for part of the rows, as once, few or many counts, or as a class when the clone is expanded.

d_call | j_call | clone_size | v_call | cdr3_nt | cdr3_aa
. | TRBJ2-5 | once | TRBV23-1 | TGCGCCAGCAGTCATTGGGGACACAATAAGACGGTACAAGAGACCCAGTACTTC | CASSHWGHNKTVQETQYF
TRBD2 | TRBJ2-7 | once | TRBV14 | TGTGCCAGCAGCCCGGGAGGGACTAAGCAGTACTTC | CASSPGGTKQYF
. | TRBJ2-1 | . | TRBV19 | TGTGCCAGTAGTGTGACTAGCAATGAGCAGTTCTTC | CASSVTSNEQFF
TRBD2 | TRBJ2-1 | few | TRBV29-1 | TGCAGCGTTGAGCGGGAGGGCCAAAACTACAATGAGCAGTTCTTC | CSVEREGQNYNEQFF
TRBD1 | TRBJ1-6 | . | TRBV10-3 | TGTGCCATCACTACACCCAACAGTAACAGGTCGGGGACAGCCGATTATAATTCACCCCTCCACTTT | CAITTPNSNRSGTADYNSPLHF
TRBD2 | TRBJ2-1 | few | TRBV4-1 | TGCGCCAGCAGCCCGTTACCAGCAAGCGGGACCTACAATGAGCAGTTCTTC | CASSPLPASGTYNEQFF
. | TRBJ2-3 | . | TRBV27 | TGTGCCAGCAGTCTTGATCCCCTAGGTGGCGGGGCAGATACGCAGTATTTT | CASSLDPLGGGADTQYF
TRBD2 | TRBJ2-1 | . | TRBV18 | TGTGCCAGCTCACCACCCGTGACTAGCGGATACAATGAGCAGTTCTTC | CASSPPVTSGYNEQFF
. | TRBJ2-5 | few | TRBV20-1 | TGCAGTGCTTCAACGTTTTTAACGGGAGAAATCTGGTCCCAAGAGACCCAGTACTTC | CSASTFLTGEIWSQETQYF
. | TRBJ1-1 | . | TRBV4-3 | TGCGCCAGCAGCCTTAGTACAGGGTTGAACACTGAAGCTTTCTTT | CASSLSTGLNTEAFF
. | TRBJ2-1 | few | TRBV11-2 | TGTGCCAGCAGCTCGCCTTTAAAGAGGGATGAGCAGTTCTTC | CASSSPLKRDEQFF
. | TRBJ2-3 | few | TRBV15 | TGTGCCACCAGCGGACCCCAAAGCACAGATACGCAGTATTTT | CATSGPQSTDTQYF
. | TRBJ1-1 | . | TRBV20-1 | TGCAGTGCTAGGCCTGAAACGGCCACTGAAGCTTTCTTT | CSARPETATEAFF
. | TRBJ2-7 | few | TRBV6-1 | TGTGCCAGCAGTGAGACCACCGGGACCACCAACTACGAGCAGTACTTC | CASSETTGTTNYEQYF
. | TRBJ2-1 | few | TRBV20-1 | TGCAGTGCTGACCAAGGACAGGCGGGGGGCGAGGAGCAGTTCTTC | CSADQGQAGGEEQFF
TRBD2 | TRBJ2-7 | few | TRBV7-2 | TGTGCCAGCAGACCCACTAGCGGGAGGATCTCCTACGAGCAGTACTTC | CASRPTSGRISYEQYF
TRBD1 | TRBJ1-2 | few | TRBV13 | TGTGCCAGCAGCTCTGGTGGGACAGGGGCCATCTATGGCTACACCTTC | CASSSGGTGAIYGYTF
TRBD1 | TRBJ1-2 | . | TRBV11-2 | TGTGCCAGCAGCTTAAATATTAGGACAGGGGATGGCTACACCTTC | CASSLNIRTGDGYTF
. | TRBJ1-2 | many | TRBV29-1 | TGCAGCGTTGAACTTGGGGTAGGCTATGGCTACACCTTC | CSVELGVGYGYTF
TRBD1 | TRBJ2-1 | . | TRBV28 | TGTGCCAGCAGTACAGACAGGGGTGAGCAGTTCTTC | CASSTDRGEQFF
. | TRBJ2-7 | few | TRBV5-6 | TGTGCCAGCAGCTTGGTACTAGCTAAGGACTACGAGCAGTACTTC | CASSLVLAKDYEQYF
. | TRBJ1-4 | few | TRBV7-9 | TGTGCCAGCAGCCCCCTGGGCGGGCAGGATGCTGAAAAACTGTTTTTT | CASSPLGGQDAEKLFF
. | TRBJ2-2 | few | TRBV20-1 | TGCAGTGCTAGGAAGGCGGAAACGAACACCGGGGAGCTGTTTTTT | CSARKAETNTGELFF
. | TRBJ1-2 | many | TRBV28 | TGTGCCAGCAGTAAGGACAGCACGGATGGCTACACCTTC | CASSKDSTDGYTF
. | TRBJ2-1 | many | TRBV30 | TGTGCCTGGAGTGTTGCTTATAATGAGCAGTTCTTC | CAWSVAYNEQFF
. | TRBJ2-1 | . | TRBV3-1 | TGTGCCAGCAGCCAGGGGTACCCATCCTACAATGAGCAGTTCTTC | CASSQGYPSYNEQFF
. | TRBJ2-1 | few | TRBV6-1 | TGTGCCAGCAGTGAGGGCCCAAATGAGCAGTTCTTC | CASSEGPNEQFF
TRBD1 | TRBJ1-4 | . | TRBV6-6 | TGTGCCAGCAGTTACTCGACAGGGCCGAATGAAAAACTGTTTTTT | CASSYSTGPNEKLFF
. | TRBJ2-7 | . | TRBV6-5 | TGTGCCAGCAGCTCTTCCCGGGAGACCGTCTACGAGCAGTACTTC | CASSSSRETVYEQYF